The rows below give T cell receptor beta chains drawn from one sample of a study of read filtering for tumor transcriptome and immune sequencing. TCRdb independently ran MiXCR on the reads; one entry per CDR3 protein. This table holds about 40,000 distinct CDR3 sequences, about an eighth found once. The sequenced sample consisted of a population of CD138-negative cells sorted from bone marrow. Receptor source: a donor at least 40 years old with multiple myeloma. CDR3s include the opening cysteine and the closing phenylalanine or tryptophan. Size tells how often a clone was seen (once, few, many) or the class of an expanded clone, and some rows leave it out.

cdr3_aa clone_size j_call v_call
CASCLNELQETQYF many TRBJ2-5 TRBV7-9
CASSPGRTSYEQYF many TRBJ2-7 TRBV12-3/TRBV12-4
CASSQESEAPYNEQFF many TRBJ2-1 TRBV4-2
CASREADRAAFF many TRBJ1-1 TRBV2
CASSSATGQSFYEQYF many TRBJ2-7 TRBV5-1
CSAPKGNEKLFF many TRBJ1-4 TRBV20-1
CASSLQTGTHMTQYF many TRBJ2-5 TRBV7-6
CASSYSWTQETQYF many TRBJ2-5 TRBV6-2/TRBV6-3
CASSEQGVGEQFF many TRBJ2-1 TRBV6-1
CASSPPTDRGTEAFF many TRBJ1-1 TRBV6-2/TRBV6-3
CASTLGLGGSYNEQFF many TRBJ2-1 TRBV5-1
CSVEIRADGANVLTF many TRBJ2-6 TRBV29-1
CASSIDRISRGYTF many TRBJ1-2 TRBV19
CSASRGLDEQYF many TRBJ2-7 TRBV20-1
CASSFDPGQGKEEQFF many TRBJ2-1 TRBV7-9
CASSVGSHNSPLHF many TRBJ1-6 TRBV9
CSARDPTGVNYNEQFF many TRBJ2-1 TRBV20-1
CASSDRGSRDTQYF many TRBJ2-3 TRBV10-2
CSARVTGLAGSNEQFF many TRBJ2-1 TRBV20-1
CASSYSGEQCF . TRBJ2-7 TRBV6-5
CASSLFGAEAFF many TRBJ1-1 TRBV5-6
CASSLATSANNEQFF many TRBJ2-1 TRBV7-9
CSARDFTGPNEKLFF many TRBJ1-4 TRBV20-1
CASSGPGGESSDTQYF many TRBJ2-3 TRBV18
CSASVWLVAGDVEQFF many TRBJ2-1 TRBV20-1
CASSWPGQGGEKLFF many TRBJ1-4 TRBV28
CASSLRQGGNNEQFF few TRBJ2-1 TRBV6-1
CASSPKTGAGVYGYTF many TRBJ1-2 TRBV7-2
CASSLAGAFPNEQFF many TRBJ2-1 TRBV5-5
CVSSPAPASGPPGGTDTQYF . TRBJ2-3 TRBV28
CANSRDYPTDTPYF . TRBJ2-3 TRBV7-9
CATSDFRSSTETQYF many TRBJ2-5 TRBV24-1
CASRSEAGLYNEQFF many TRBJ2-1 TRBV6-1
CASSEAGATGFLF many TRBJ2-3 TRBV6-1
CASSLPSTTNEKRFF many TRBJ1-4 TRBV7-9
CASSSRSGFEAYEQYF many TRBJ2-7 TRBV14
CASSRTANIQYF many TRBJ2-4 TRBV7-2
CASSRPPGDTQYF many TRBJ2-3 TRBV28
CASRTGGGNQPQHF many TRBJ1-5 TRBV2
CASSPPGATHEQYF . TRBJ2-7 TRBV18
CASSLALEANYGYTF many TRBJ1-2 TRBV11-2
CASSQDFRGTNTGELFF . TRBJ2-2 TRBV4-3
CSATSTSGSFYNEQFF many TRBJ2-1 TRBV20-1
CSVGEVSNQPQHF many TRBJ1-5 TRBV29-1
CASSEPRDDTIDEQFF medium-sized TRBJ2-1 TRBV2
CASSVFPDRSLRAKNIQYF many TRBJ2-4 TRBV25-1
CAWSEDRVETQYF few TRBJ2-5 TRBV30
CSVGNSLQGGEQFF many TRBJ2-1 TRBV29-1
CASSPLPGSYNEQFF many TRBJ2-1 TRBV6-2/TRBV6-3
CASSPGQMNTEAFF many TRBJ1-1 TRBV7-8
CASSPIQSPEAFF many TRBJ1-1 TRBV7-9
CASKASGNQETQYF few TRBJ2-5 TRBV6-6
CSAREGRQPQHF many TRBJ1-5 TRBV20-1
CASGLVGEWGETQYF many TRBJ2-5 TRBV12-5
CASSGVLNTGELFF many TRBJ2-2 TRBV7-3
CASSPPGDRPEQQYF many TRBJ2-7 TRBV19
CASSLEANTEAFF once TRBJ1-1 TRBV13